The next 20 T cell receptor beta chains were all read from a single sample in a study of cytomegalovirus exposure and HLA in healthy donors (dated by TCRdb to about 2017). The library came from the immunoSEQ multiplex PCR assay. For the multiplex PCR, a mixture combining 60 forward primers for TCR Vbeta segments and 13 reverse primers for TCR Jbeta segments was used. TCRdb holds this immuneACCESS table with in-frame rearrangements only. Some clones are missing; in checked studies, unresolved V genes explain under half, and the rest has no known cause. The sample has fewer than 300,000 clones on record, about four fifths of them singletons. About 0.29% of the sample comes from the top ten. Specimen: PBMCs. The origin of the receptors is a girl aged 2-10 years in good health and CMV-seronegative.

This clone has a handful of counts. The genes are TRBV13 and TRBJ2-3, with 8 bases identical to TRBD2. V lost 2 bases and J lost 2; bases outside the gene matches: 6. Germline CDR1 is PRHDT and CDR2 is FYEKMQ (reference sequence). The CDR3 length is 16 residues. Here the CDR3 reads CASSLRGGPPTDTQYF. Written as DNA, the CDR3 is TGTGCCAGCAGCTTACGCGGGGGGCCCCCCACAGATACGCAGTATTTT. Full variable domain (missing parts from reference TRBV13 and TRBJ2-3): AAGVIQSPRHLIKEKRETATLKCYPIPRHDTVYWYQQGPGQDPQFLISFYEKMQSDKGSIPDRFSAQQFSDYHSELNMSSLELGDSALYFCASSLRGGPPTDTQYFGPGTRLTVL.

This sequence joins TRBV2 and TRBJ2-1; D is possibly TRBD2 (5 bases). Germline CDR1 reads SNHLY; CDR2 reads FYNNEI. CDR3 size: 11 residues. Deletions cut 7 bases from V and 7 bases from J, with 8 bases between. Here the CDR3 DNA reads TGTGCCAGCACCGAGGGTAATGAGCAGTTCTTC. Translation: CASTEGNEQFF.

The chain combines TRBV7-6 with TRBJ1-5; a weak D match, TRBD1 (6 bases). This CDR3 has 13 amino acids. Germline V gene data show CDR1 as SGHVS and CDR2 as FNYEAQ. The V end lost 4 bases, the J end lost 2 bases, and 6 bases lay between the germline ends. The CDR3 is CASSSGGNQPQHF. CDR3 DNA: TGTGCCAGCAGCTCAGGGGGCAATCAGCCCCAGCATTTT.

This clone was detected only once. This chain connects TRBV13 to TRBJ1-2, with unresolved D. Germline V CDR1 and CDR2: PRHDT, FYEKMQ (reference sequence). The CDR3 loop spans 14 amino acids. V shed 5 bases and J shed 2 bases, with 12 bases lying between them. The CDR3 protein is CASSARGSNYGYTF. The CDR3 DNA reads as TGTGCCAGCAGCGCGCGGGGATCGAACTATGGCTACACCTTC.

This sequence joins TRBV6-1 and TRBJ1-5; TRBD1 might be the D (5 bases). Per the germline V gene, CDR1 is MNHNS and CDR2 is SASEGT. V was pared by 6 bases and J by 2 bases, with 11 bases between. The CDR3 loop spans 14 amino acids. The CDR3 reads CASSPGFGNQPQHF. CDR3 DNA: TGTGCCAGCAGCCCAGGGTTTGGCAATCAGCCCCAGCATTTT.

J is TRBJ1-1 and V is TRBV11-1; the D gene is possibly TRBD1 (5 bases). V was pared by 1 base and J by 7 bases, with 16 bases between. Germline CDR1 SGHAT, CDR2 FQDESV (reference sequence). The CDR3 contains 15 residues. CDR3 in amino acids: CASSLGAGSGREAFF. The CDR3 DNA follows: TGTGCCAGCAGCTTAGGGGCAGGGAGCGGGCGTGAAGCTTTCTTT.

The rearrangement links TRBV27 to TRBJ1-2; D is undetermined. The germline CDR1 and CDR2 sequences are MNHEY and SMNVEV (reference sequence). The germline V and J ends were trimmed by 3 bases and 6 bases, with 17 bases remaining between them. The CDR3 is 15 residues long. The CDR3 region has the DNA TGTGCCAGCAGTTTGCGTGACACCCAAGTCCATGGCTACACCTTC. This sequence encodes CASSLRDTQVHGYTF.

This clone appeared once. The V call is TRBV2, the J call TRBJ1-1, with 10 bases identical to TRBD1. The CDR3 loop spans 15 amino acids. Germline CDR1 reads SNHLY; CDR2 reads FYNNEI. V gave up 4 bases and J gave up 11 bases; unmatched junction bases: 13. The DNA for the CDR3 is TGTGCCAGCAGTGCCAGCGGGACAGGGGCCCTTGAGGCTTTCTTT. It is translated as CASSASGTGALEAFF.

This clone showed up just a few times. The chain joins TRBV2 to TRBJ1-6; no reliable D call. V was shortened by 8 bases and J by 4 bases, with 9 bases between the two germline ends. This CDR3 is built from 13 residues. Germline V gene sequence: CDR1 SNHLY, CDR2 FYNNEI. Written as DNA, the CDR3 is TGTGCCAGCCTTCCTACGTATAATTCACCCCTCCACTTT. Its protein product is CASLPTYNSPLHF.

Only one count was recorded for this clone. The chain is built from TRBV5-1 and TRBJ1-1; unclear D gene. The CDR3 is 16 amino acids. The V gene lost 4 bases and the J gene lost 0 bases, with 16 bases spanning the gap. Germline CDR1 SGHRS, CDR2 YFSETQ. CDR3: CASSVETTSMNTEAFF. For the CDR3, the DNA is TGCGCCAGCAGCGTGGAGACAACCAGTATGAACACTGAAGCTTTCTTT.

The chain uses TRBV30 and TRBJ2-7; TRBD2 aligns across 11 bases. The germline CDR1 and CDR2 sequences are GTSNPN and SVGIG (reference sequence). The V gene end was trimmed by 2 bases and the J gene end by 1 base; junction bases not matched to a gene: 4. The CDR3 totals 15 residues. The DNA for the CDR3 is TGTGCCTGGAGTTATAGCGGGAGGGAATCCTACGAGCAGTACTTC. Protein: CAWSYSGRESYEQYF.

J is TRBJ1-2 and V is TRBV6-5; TRBD1 aligns across 10 bases. Germline V gene data show CDR1 as MNHEY and CDR2 as SVGAGI. The CDR3 consists of 13 residues. V lost 7 bases to trimming and J lost 4 bases; unmatched junction nucleotides: 3. CDR3 in amino acids: CASTRDRGYGYTF. CDR3 DNA sequence: TGTGCCAGCACCCGGGACAGGGGCTATGGCTACACCTTC.

The chain is built from TRBV15 and TRBJ2-5, with D perhaps TRBD1 (6 bases). CDR1 and CDR2 from the germline V gene are LNHNV and YYDKDF (reference sequence). The CDR3 is 14 residues long. The V end lost 0 bases, the J end lost 2 bases, and 7 bases lay between the germline ends. The CDR3 DNA is TGTGCCACCAGCAGAGACCAGGGGCAAGAGACCCAGTACTTC. The encoded protein is CATSRDQGQETQYF.

The chain couples TRBV6-5 to TRBJ1-6; 8 bases are a match to TRBD1. This CDR3 is built from 15 residues. CDR1 is MNHEY, CDR2 SVGAGI, per germline. Trimming at V came to 4 bases and at J to 6 bases, leaving 5 bases not matched to a gene. The CDR3 here is CASSSPTGVNSPLHF. In DNA, the CDR3 is TGTGCCAGCAGTTCCCCGACAGGGGTTAATTCACCCCTCCACTTT.

V is TRBV6-1 and J is TRBJ1-5; D gene ambiguous. This CDR3 has 14 residues. Germline values: CDR1 MNHNS, CDR2 SASEGT. V was shortened by 5 bases and J by 2 bases, with 10 bases between the two germline ends. The CDR3 DNA sequence: TGTGCCAGCAGTTTAACAGAGCGCAATCAGCCCCAGCATTTT. It codes for CASSLTERNQPQHF.

The rearrangement links TRBV11-1 to TRBJ2-7; 7 bases agree with TRBD2. Germline loops: CDR1 SGHAT, CDR2 FQDESV (reference sequence). The CDR3 length is 14 residues. Losses at the gene ends were 8 bases for V and 4 bases for J; bases not matched to a gene: 11. This CDR3 is CASGSGGSRYEQYF. The CDR3 DNA is TGTGCCAGCGGATCTGGCGGGAGCAGATACGAGCAGTACTTC.

This chain uses TRBV27 with TRBJ2-2, with a possible D match to TRBD1 (5 bases). The germline V gene has CDR1 MNHEY and CDR2 SMNVEV (reference sequence). Between the trimmed V and J ends, which lost 6 bases and 4 bases, there was a span of 15 bases. The CDR3 length is 15 residues. In DNA, the CDR3 is TGTGCCAGCAGAGCTTGGCAGGGTATCACCGGGGAGCTGTTTTTT. The encoded protein is CASRAWQGITGELFF.

The chain is built from TRBV7-9 and TRBJ2-3; 9 nucleotides line up with TRBD2. V lost 0 bases to trimming and J lost 6 bases; unmatched junction nucleotides: 4. The germline CDR1 and CDR2 sequences are SEHNR and FQNEAQ (reference sequence). The CDR3 is made up of 15 amino acids. The CDR3 sequence is CASSLASGGRDTQYF. The CDR3 DNA follows: TGTGCCAGCAGCTTAGCTAGCGGGGGAAGGGATACGCAGTATTTT.

The chain links TRBV6-5 to TRBJ2-3; D may be TRBD2 (6 bases). Germline V gene sequence: CDR1 MNHEY, CDR2 SVGAGI. The ends were cut back, 4 bases at V and 4 bases at J, with 18 bases in the middle. The CDR3 totals 16 residues. The chain's CDR3 is CASSCSRTGGPDTQYF. The DNA of the CDR3 is TGTGCCAGCAGTTGCTCCAGGACCGGGGGTCCAGATACGCAGTATTTT.

This chain joins TRBV27 and TRBJ2-1; D is ambiguous. Per the germline V gene, CDR1 is MNHEY and CDR2 is SMNVEV (reference sequence). This CDR3 has 13 amino acids. V gave up 5 bases and J gave up 2 bases, with 7 bases separating them. The CDR3 bases are TGTGCCAGCAGTAAATCAGCCTACAATGAGCAGTTCTTC. The encoded protein is CASSKSAYNEQFF.